The 7 T cell receptor beta chains below come from one sample, sequenced in a study of cytomegalovirus exposure and HLA in healthy donors. Primers included in the PCR were 60 Vbeta and 13 Jbeta primers. Only in-frame clones appear in the TCRdb table, and some are missing; sequencing was by immunoSEQ multiplex PCR. This table holds more than 150,000 clones, 65% to 80% found once. Sequencing used PBMCs. The receptors originated from a woman in her 30s in good health and CMV-seropositive.

The chain joins TRBV15 to TRBJ1-2; weak D call: TRBD1 (6 bases). The CDR3 is 15 residues long. V was shortened by 0 bases and J by 5 bases, with 13 bases between the two germline ends. Germline assignment: CDR1 LNHNV and CDR2 YYDKDF (reference sequence). This CDR3 is CATSRDQNRDYGYTF. The CDR3, as DNA: TGTGCCACCAGCAGAGATCAAAACAGGGATTATGGCTACACCTTC.

The chain joins TRBV7-9 to TRBJ2-6; TRBD1 agrees at 9 bases. Germline V lookup: CDR1 SEHNR, CDR2 FQNEAQ (reference sequence). The CDR3 contains 17 residues. The junction had 7 bases not matched to a gene; V was cut back by 5 bases and J by 2 bases. The CDR3 protein is CASSPFGTGTGANVLTF. The CDR3 DNA reads TGTGCCAGCAGCCCGTTCGGGACAGGGACTGGGGCCAACGTCCTGACTTTC.

The rearrangement uses TRBV6-5 and TRBJ1-5; D is unclear. The CDR3 spans 14 residues. CDR1 is MNHEY and CDR2 is SVGAGI in the germline V gene. V shed 6 bases and J shed 1 base, with 10 bases lying between them. The CDR3 here is CASRLGGSNQPQHF. The DNA for the CDR3 is TGTGCCAGCAGACTAGGAGGGAGCAATCAGCCCCAGCATTTT.

J is TRBJ2-7 and V is TRBV4-1; 9 bases are a match to TRBD2. The V segment lost 1 base and the J segment 2 bases; nucleotides outside the gene matches: 3. Germline CDR1 and CDR2: MGHRA and YSYEKL. This CDR3 has 15 amino acids. For the CDR3, the DNA is TGCGCCAGCAGCCAAGGACTAGCGGCTACCTACGAGCAGTACTTC. Translated: CASSQGLAATYEQYF.

The V call is TRBV7-2, the J call TRBJ2-1, with 10 bases aligning to TRBD2. This CDR3 region has 17 residues. CDR1 and CDR2 from the germline V gene are SGHTA and FQGNSA. V lost 5 bases and J lost 9; bases outside the gene matches: 16. CDR3 nucleotides: TGTGCCAGCAGCCGCAGGGCGAGCGGGGGGGAACCGGGTGAGCAGTTCTTC. Protein: CASSRRASGGEPGEQFF.

This clone was recorded once. CDR3 in DNA: TGTGCCAGCATCCGGGACAGTCCCTCCTACAATGAGCAGTTCTTC. Translated, it gives CASIRDSPSYNEQFF. The V gene is TRBV5-4, the J gene TRBJ2-1, with TRBD1 matching 7 bases. The J segment lost 0 bases and the V segment lost 6 bases, leaving 6 bases of the junction unmatched. Germline V gives CDR1 SGHNT, CDR2 YYREEE (reference sequence). This CDR3 has 15 amino acids.

V and J are TRBV30 and TRBJ1-6, with TRBD1 identical over 7 bases. From germline, CDR1 is GTSNPN and CDR2 SVGIG (reference sequence). The CDR3 has 13 residues. V lost 8 bases to trimming and J lost 7 bases; unmatched junction nucleotides: 8. The CDR3 loop reads CAGHDRENSPLHF. The CDR3 DNA sequence: TGTGCCGGGCATGACAGGGAGAATTCACCCCTCCACTTT.